The rows below give T cell receptor beta chains drawn from one sample of a study of siplizumab effects on memory and regulatory T cells. Libraries were prepared by immunoSEQ multiplex PCR; TCRdb keeps only in-frame clonotypes and omits some of them. Found here are under 95,000 clones, around 94% of them singletons; the top ten hold approximately 0.31%. The source material was non-Treg CD4+ T cells sorted from blood. These receptor sequences come from a human donor in good health. The CDR3 runs from the conserved cysteine through the conserved F or W. Each record gives: D gene, V gene, J gene, clone size, CDR3 protein, CDR3 DNA. The D gene is left open where the match is weak. Not every row has a clone size; where given, it reads once, few, many or a size class.

d_call: NA; v_call: TRBV18; j_call: TRBJ2-3; clone_size: NA; cdr3_aa: CASSPVGGTDTQYF; cdr3_nt: TGTGCCAGCTCACCGGTAGGGGGCACAGATACGCAGTATTTT
d_call: TRBD1; v_call: TRBV2; j_call: TRBJ2-4; clone_size: NA; cdr3_aa: CASSTRGLQNIQYF; cdr3_nt: TGTGCCAGCAGTACCAGGGGGCTCCAAAACATTCAGTACTTC
d_call: NA; v_call: TRBV5-6; j_call: TRBJ2-2; clone_size: NA; cdr3_aa: CASSLSVGELFF; cdr3_nt: TGTGCCAGCAGTTTATCCGTCGGGGAGCTGTTTTTT
d_call: TRBD1; v_call: TRBV28; j_call: TRBJ1-6; clone_size: NA; cdr3_aa: CASTWTGASPLHF; cdr3_nt: TGTGCCAGCACTTGGACAGGGGCATCACCCCTCCACTTT
d_call: TRBD1; v_call: TRBV2; j_call: TRBJ2-5; clone_size: NA; cdr3_aa: CASSEQPGGQTQYF; cdr3_nt: TGTGCCAGCAGTGAACAACCAGGGGGTCAGACCCAGTACTTC
d_call: TRBD1; v_call: TRBV10-1; j_call: TRBJ2-3; clone_size: NA; cdr3_aa: CASNRDSQDTQYF; cdr3_nt: TGCGCCAGCAACCGGGACAGTCAAGATACGCAGTATTTT
d_call: NA; v_call: TRBV5-1; j_call: TRBJ2-1; clone_size: NA; cdr3_aa: CASSWPTGNPINEQFF; cdr3_nt: TGCGCCAGCAGCTGGCCTACAGGGAACCCCATTAATGAGCAGTTCTTC
d_call: NA; v_call: TRBV21-1; j_call: TRBJ2-3; clone_size: NA; cdr3_aa: CASSKTYADTQYF; cdr3_nt: TGTGCCAGCAGCAAAACCTATGCGGATACGCAGTATTTT
d_call: TRBD1; v_call: TRBV9; j_call: TRBJ2-5; clone_size: once; cdr3_aa: CASSVAGQRVETQYF; cdr3_nt: TGTGCCAGCAGCGTAGCGGGACAGCGTGTAGAGACCCAGTACTTC
d_call: NA; v_call: TRBV5-1; j_call: TRBJ2-7; clone_size: NA; cdr3_aa: CASSLEVSERHEQYF; cdr3_nt: TGCGCCAGCAGCTTGGAGGTGAGCGAGCGTCACGAGCAGTACTTC
d_call: NA; v_call: TRBV5-1; j_call: TRBJ1-2; clone_size: NA; cdr3_aa: CASSLSQLHYGYTF; cdr3_nt: TGCGCCAGCAGCTTGAGCCAGCTTCACTATGGCTACACCTTC
d_call: TRBD2; v_call: TRBV6-1; j_call: TRBJ2-1; clone_size: NA; cdr3_aa: CASSEVAGYYNEQFF; cdr3_nt: TGTGCCAGCAGTGAAGTAGCGGGGTACTACAATGAGCAGTTCTTC
d_call: TRBD1; v_call: TRBV2; j_call: TRBJ2-7; clone_size: NA; cdr3_aa: CASSEMGQGAHEQYF; cdr3_nt: TGTGCCAGCAGTGAAATGGGACAGGGGGCACACGAGCAGTACTTC
d_call: NA; v_call: TRBV11-2; j_call: TRBJ1-2; clone_size: NA; cdr3_aa: CASSISSPQSRGYTF; cdr3_nt: TGTGCCAGCAGTATCAGCAGCCCCCAGTCTCGTGGCTACACCTTC
d_call: NA; v_call: TRBV19; j_call: TRBJ1-2; clone_size: NA; cdr3_aa: CASSVRGNYGYTF; cdr3_nt: TGTGCCAGTAGTGTCAGGGGAAACTATGGCTACACCTTC
d_call: TRBD1; v_call: TRBV28; j_call: TRBJ2-7; clone_size: NA; cdr3_aa: CASSLSGTGTYEQYF; cdr3_nt: TGTGCCAGCAGTTTATCAGGGACAGGCACCTACGAGCAGTACTTC
d_call: NA; v_call: TRBV30; j_call: TRBJ1-1; clone_size: few; cdr3_aa: CAWSGGDTEAFF; cdr3_nt: TGTGCCTGGAGTGGAGGGGACACTGAAGCTTTCTTT
d_call: NA; v_call: TRBV7-9; j_call: TRBJ2-1; clone_size: NA; cdr3_aa: CASSLGGSYNEQFF; cdr3_nt: TGTGCCAGCAGCTTAGGAGGTAGCTACAATGAGCAGTTCTTC
d_call: NA; v_call: TRBV27; j_call: TRBJ1-1; clone_size: once; cdr3_aa: CASSNNPAGNTEAFF; cdr3_nt: TGTGCCAGCAGTAATAATCCGGCAGGGAACACTGAAGCTTTCTTT
d_call: TRBD2; v_call: TRBV5-8; j_call: TRBJ2-7; clone_size: NA; cdr3_aa: CASSVGTSGRVGEQYF; cdr3_nt: TGTGCCAGCAGCGTCGGGACTAGCGGGAGGGTCGGGGAGCAGTACTTC
d_call: TRBD2; v_call: TRBV15; j_call: TRBJ2-5; clone_size: NA; cdr3_aa: CATSRGVEGAGGIQETQYF; cdr3_nt: TGTGCCACCAGCAGAGGAGTGGAGGGAGCGGGAGGGATCCAAGAGACCCAGTACTTC
d_call: NA; v_call: TRBV6-6; j_call: TRBJ1-5; clone_size: NA; cdr3_aa: CASSYLADNQPQHF; cdr3_nt: TGTGCCAGCAGTTACCTCGCAGATAATCAGCCCCAGCATTTT
d_call: NA; v_call: TRBV7-8; j_call: TRBJ1-5; clone_size: few; cdr3_aa: CASSLESFNQPQHF; cdr3_nt: TGTGCCAGCAGCTTAGAGTCCTTCAATCAGCCCCAGCATTTT
d_call: TRBD2; v_call: TRBV19; j_call: TRBJ2-5; clone_size: once; cdr3_aa: CASSTGGEETQYF; cdr3_nt: TGTGCCAGTAGTACGGGGGGAGAGGAGACCCAGTACTTC
d_call: NA; v_call: TRBV4-1; j_call: TRBJ2-7; clone_size: NA; cdr3_aa: CASSRPGTMGEQYF; cdr3_nt: TGCGCCAGCAGCCGTCCCGGGACGATGGGGGAGCAGTACTTC